A selection of T cell receptor beta chains follows, all from one sample in a study of blood T cell repertoires in COVID-19. Using immunoSEQ multiplex PCR, the repertoire was profiled, and TCRdb retains in-frame clones only, with some absent. This sample has under 250,000 clones, with 85% found just once. The sequenced sample consisted of peripheral blood. The receptors were gathered from a woman in her 70s with COVID-19, enrolled during active disease. The CDR3 runs from the conserved cysteine through the conserved F or W. Each record gives: D gene, J gene, V gene, clone size, CDR3 DNA, CDR3 protein. The D gene is left open where the match is weak. Not every row has a clone size; where given, it reads once, few, many or a size class.

>-|TRBJ2-3|TRBV5-1|-
TGCGCCAGCAGCCCGAACCCGGGGGATACGCAGTATTTT
CASSPNPGDTQYF
>-|TRBJ1-4|TRBV7-9|-
TGTGCCAGCAGCCAGAACGGGGGAGGATTTGAAAAACTGTTTTTT
CASSQNGGGFEKLFF
>TRBD1|TRBJ1-5|TRBV20-1|-
TGCAGTGCTAGTGGGCAGGGGGGTAGCAATCAGCCCCAGCATTTT
CSASGQGGSNQPQHF
>-|TRBJ1-1|TRBV7-8|-
TGTGCCAGCAGCTCCCAACATCTCATGAACACTGAAGCTTTCTTT
CASSSQHLMNTEAFF
>-|TRBJ1-2|TRBV25-1|-
TGTGCCAGCTCCTCCCGATCAGGCAACTATGGCTACACCTTC
CASSSRSGNYGYTF
>-|TRBJ1-3|TRBV6-6|-
TGTGCCAGCAGTGCAGACAGTCCGGGCGCTGGAAACACCATATATTTT
CASSADSPGAGNTIYF
>TRBD1|TRBJ2-7|TRBV19|-
TGTGCCAGTAGCCCTCTGGGACAGGTCGGGTACTACGAGCAGTACTTC
CASSPLGQVGYYEQYF
>-|TRBJ1-3|TRBV19|-
TGTGCCAGTAGTATAGGAGGAGGGACCGGAAACACCATATATTTT
CASSIGGGTGNTIYF
>-|TRBJ1-5|TRBV28|-
TGTGCCAGCAGTCCCCGGGACATCCCAGAGCCCCAGCATTTT
CASSPRDIPEPQHF
>TRBD1|TRBJ1-4|TRBV6-6|-
TGTGCCAGCAGTCCGAGACAGGGGGCGCCCCCAACTAATGAAAAACTGTTTTTT
CASSPRQGAPPTNEKLFF
>-|TRBJ1-2|TRBV19|-
TGTGCCAGTAGTATTGGGGGCCTTGATGGCTACACCTTC
CASSIGGLDGYTF
>TRBD1|TRBJ2-6|TRBV19|-
TGTGCCAGTAGCCTAGCCGGGACAGGCCAGGGCTCTGGGGCCAACGTCCTGACTTTC
CASSLAGTGQGSGANVLTF
>TRBD2|TRBJ2-5|TRBV7-2|-
TGTGCCAGCAGCTTAGCCGGGAGGGGGGCGGAGACCCAGTACTTC
CASSLAGRGAETQYF
>TRBD1|TRBJ2-6|TRBV19|-
TGTGCCAGTAGACCAGGGACAGGGGGCGCTGGGGCCAACGTCCTGACTTTC
CASRPGTGGAGANVLTF
>-|TRBJ1-1|TRBV25-1|-
TGTGCCAGCAGTGAACTATACACTGAAGCTTTCTTT
CASSELYTEAFF
>TRBD2|TRBJ2-7|TRBV7-2|-
TGTGCCAGCAGCTTAGGTAGCGGGACATCCTCCTACGAGCAGTACTTC
CASSLGSGTSSYEQYF
>-|TRBJ2-7|TRBV6-5|-
TGTGCCAGCAAAAACTGGGAGCAGTACTTC
CASKNWEQYF
>-|TRBJ1-6|TRBV19|-
TGTGCCAGTAGTTATACAGACACCTCCAATTCACCCCTCCACTTT
CASSYTDTSNSPLHF
>TRBD1|TRBJ2-5|TRBV3-1/TRBV3-2|-
TGTGCCAGCAGCAACGACCGACAGGGCGGTCGGACCCAGTACTTC
CASSNDRQGGRTQYF
>TRBD1|TRBJ1-1|TRBV5-1|-
TGCGCCAGCACCAAATCTACAGGGGACACTGAAGCTTTCTTT
CASTKSTGDTEAFF
>-|TRBJ1-6|TRBV9|-
TGTGCCAGCAGCGTGGCCGGGCGGGGATCACCCCTCCACTTT
CASSVAGRGSPLHF
>-|TRBJ1-1|TRBV7-3|-
TGTGCCAGCAGCCCACAGGGTAACACTGAAGCTTTCTTT
CASSPQGNTEAFF
>-|TRBJ2-3|TRBV25-1|-
TGTGCCAGCAGGACTAGTTCCTCAGCGCAGTATTTT
CASRTSSSAQYF
>-|TRBJ1-4|TRBV3-1/TRBV3-2|-
TGTGCCAGCAGCCAACCACGGGGACACTCCTTCGTTAATGAAAAACTGTTTTTT
CASSQPRGHSFVNEKLFF
>TRBD1|TRBJ2-7|TRBV19|once
TGTGCCACCCGGACAGGGAACTACGAGCAGTACTTC
CATRTGNYEQYF
>-|TRBJ1-1|TRBV11-1|-
TGTGCCAGCAGCTTAGTAGCCCAGACTGAAGCTTTCTTT
CASSLVAQTEAFF
>TRBD2|TRBJ2-6|TRBV7-2|few
TGTGCCAGCAGCATTAGCGGGGGTACCTCTGGGGCCAACGTCCTGACTTTC
CASSISGGTSGANVLTF
>TRBD1|TRBJ1-1|TRBV19|once
TGTGCCAGTACTCCGACAGGGGGGTTTGGTGAAGCTTTCTTT
CASTPTGGFGEAFF
>TRBD1|TRBJ1-6|TRBV6-5|-
TGTGCCAGCGGCCGGGACAGGGGATCGAGCTCACCCCTCCACTTT
CASGRDRGSSSPLHF
>-|TRBJ1-3|TRBV3-1/TRBV3-2|-
TGTGCCAGCAGCCCATGGACAGTGGGGGACTCTGGAAACACCATATATTTT
CASSPWTVGDSGNTIYF
>-|TRBJ2-7|TRBV6-1|once
TGTGCCAGCAGTGAGGGTCCGGGGGTAACCTCTCTCGAGCAGTACTTC
CASSEGPGVTSLEQYF
>-|TRBJ1-4|TRBV6-5|-
TGTGCCAGTGGGCCCAGGTCTAATGAAAAACTGTTTTTT
CASGPRSNEKLFF
>-|TRBJ1-1|TRBV7-8|-
TGTGCCAGCCAAAGACTCCTGAACACTGAAGCTTTCTTT
CASQRLLNTEAFF
>TRBD1|TRBJ2-7|TRBV4-3|-
TGCGCCAGCAGCCAAAACAGGGGTTCCACCTACGAGCAGTACTTC
CASSQNRGSTYEQYF
>-|TRBJ2-2|TRBV6-5|-
TGTGCCAGCAGACGGGAGCACGGGGAGCTGTTTTTT
CASRREHGELFF
>TRBD2|TRBJ2-7|TRBV2|-
TGTGCCAGCAGTGAATCTGGACTAGCGGGAGGATCCTACGAGCAGTACTTC
CASSESGLAGGSYEQYF
>TRBD2|TRBJ2-7|TRBV6-6|-
TGTGCCAGCAGTTATCCCGGGACTACTTACGAGCAGTACTTC
CASSYPGTTYEQYF